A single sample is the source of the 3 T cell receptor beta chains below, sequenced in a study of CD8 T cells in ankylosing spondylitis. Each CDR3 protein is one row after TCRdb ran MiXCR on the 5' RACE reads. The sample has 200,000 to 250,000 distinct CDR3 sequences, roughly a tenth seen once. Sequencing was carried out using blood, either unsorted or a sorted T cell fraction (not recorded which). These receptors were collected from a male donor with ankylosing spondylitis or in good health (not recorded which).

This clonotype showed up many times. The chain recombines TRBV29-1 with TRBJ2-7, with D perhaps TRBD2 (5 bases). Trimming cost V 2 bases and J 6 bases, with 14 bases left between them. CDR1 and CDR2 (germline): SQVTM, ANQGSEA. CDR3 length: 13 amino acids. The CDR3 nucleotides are TGCAGCGTTGAAAGGACTTACGGTGGCGAGCAGTACTTC. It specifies CSVERTYGGEQYF.

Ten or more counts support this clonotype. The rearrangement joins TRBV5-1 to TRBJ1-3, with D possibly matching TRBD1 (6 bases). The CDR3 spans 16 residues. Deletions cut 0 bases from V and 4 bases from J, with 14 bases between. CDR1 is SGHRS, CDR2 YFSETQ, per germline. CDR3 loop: CASSLEQGLSGNTIYF. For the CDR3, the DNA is TGCGCCAGCAGCTTGGAACAGGGTCTTTCAGGAAACACCATATATTTT. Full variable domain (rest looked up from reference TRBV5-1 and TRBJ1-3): KAGVTQTPRYLIKTRGQQVTLSCSPISGHRSVSWYQQTPGQGLQFLFEYFSETQRNKGNFPGRFSGRQFSNSRSEMNVSTLELGDSALYLCASSLEQGLSGNTIYFGEGSWLTVV.

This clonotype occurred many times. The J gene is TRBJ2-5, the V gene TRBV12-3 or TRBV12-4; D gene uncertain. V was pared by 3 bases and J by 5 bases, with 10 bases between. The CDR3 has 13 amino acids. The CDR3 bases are TGTGCCAGCAGTTTCCCAAACATGGAGACCCAGTACTTC. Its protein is CASSFPNMETQYF.